The sequence of this TCR beta chain was determined in a study of beta chain features in type 1 diabetes. Overall study: The number of sorted cells examined across all samples was some 99 million.

Overall study results and limits: Shorter TCRB CDR3s, moderately but significantly so, were found in Type 1 diabetes patients in all four CD4+ subsets.

This clone was seen more than once but under ten times. The antigen remains unidentified. Sort purity for all populations was recorded as exceeding 98%. The study reverse transcribed the entire isolated RNA, so it sequenced expressed TCRB transcripts. Sequencing was performed with immunoSEQ multiplex PCR; in TCRdb, only in-frame clones are kept and a portion is missing. Altogether 430,000 or so clones are present, around 10% being singletons, with the ten largest covering more than 0.045%. This clonotype was sampled from a woman aged 18-35 years in good health. Sequenced sample: naive CD4+ T cells from blood.

CDR3 region: CAWSVSPSNTGELFF. The CDR3 DNA is TGTGCCTGGAGTGTAAGTCCTTCGAACACCGGGGAGCTGTTTTTT. The chain employs TRBV30 and TRBJ2-2; no definite D call. The germline V gene has CDR1 GTSNPN and CDR2 SVGIG (reference sequence). With 0 bases removed from V and 0 bases from J, the gap between germline ends came to 8 bases. The CDR3 runs to 15 residues.